This entry describes one T cell receptor (beta chain). Measured with immunoSEQ multiplex PCR; TCRdb has only the in-frame clones, and not every one. The table includes 120,000 or so clones, around nine tenths detected once. The CDR3 loop spans 18 amino acids. CDR1 LGHDT and CDR2 YNNKEL come from the germline V gene (reference sequence). The J segment lost 6 bases and the V segment lost 0 bases, leaving 5 bases of the junction unmatched. The data are from a study of blood T cell repertoires in COVID-19. The chain uses TRBV3-1 (or the pseudogene TRBV3-2) and TRBJ2-1; 16 bases align to TRBD2. Sequenced material: peripheral blood. The sequence was collected from a woman older than 75 with acute or convalescent COVID-19. CDR3 residues: CASSQDKGLAGGFNEQFF. The DNA for the CDR3 is TGTGCCAGCAGCCAAGATAAGGGACTAGCGGGAGGGTTCAATGAGCAGTTCTTC.